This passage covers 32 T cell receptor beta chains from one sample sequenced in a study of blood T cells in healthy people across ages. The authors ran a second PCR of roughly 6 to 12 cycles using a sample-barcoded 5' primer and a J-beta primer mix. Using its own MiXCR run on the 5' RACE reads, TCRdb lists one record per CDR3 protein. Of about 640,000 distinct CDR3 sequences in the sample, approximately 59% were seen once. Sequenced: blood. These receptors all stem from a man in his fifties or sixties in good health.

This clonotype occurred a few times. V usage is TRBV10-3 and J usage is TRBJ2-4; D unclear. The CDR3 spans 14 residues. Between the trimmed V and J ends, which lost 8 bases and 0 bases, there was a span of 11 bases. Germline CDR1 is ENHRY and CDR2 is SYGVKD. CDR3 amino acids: CAIFHRQAKNIQYF. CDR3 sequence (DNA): TGTGCCATCTTTCATCGACAAGCCAAAAACATTCAGTACTTC.

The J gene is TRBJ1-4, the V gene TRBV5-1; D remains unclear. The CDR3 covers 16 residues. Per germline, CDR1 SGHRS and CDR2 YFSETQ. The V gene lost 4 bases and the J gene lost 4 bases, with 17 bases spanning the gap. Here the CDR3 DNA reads TGCGCCAGCAGCCGGACGGAGGGTCTCGATAATGAAAAACTGTTTTTT. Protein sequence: CASSRTEGLDNEKLFF.

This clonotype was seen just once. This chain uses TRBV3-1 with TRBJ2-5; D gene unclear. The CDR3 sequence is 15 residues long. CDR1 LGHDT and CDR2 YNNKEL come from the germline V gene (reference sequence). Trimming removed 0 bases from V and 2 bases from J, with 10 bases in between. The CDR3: CASSQDPGLQETQYF. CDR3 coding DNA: TGTGCCAGCAGCCAAGATCCCGGGTTGCAAGAGACCCAGTACTTC.

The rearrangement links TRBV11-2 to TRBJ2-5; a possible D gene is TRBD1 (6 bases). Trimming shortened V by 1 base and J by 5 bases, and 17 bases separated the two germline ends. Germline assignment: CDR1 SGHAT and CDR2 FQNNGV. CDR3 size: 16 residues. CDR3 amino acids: CASSLGAGPTGETQYF. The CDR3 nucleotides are TGTGCCAGCAGCTTAGGGGCGGGCCCTACAGGGGAGACCCAGTACTTC.

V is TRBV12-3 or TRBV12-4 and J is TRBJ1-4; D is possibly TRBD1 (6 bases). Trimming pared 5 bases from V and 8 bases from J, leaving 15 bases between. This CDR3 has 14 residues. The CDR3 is CASSKQGLYEKLFF. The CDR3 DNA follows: TGTGCCAGCAGTAAACAGGGTCTGTACGAAAAACTGTTTTTT.

The CDR3 sequence: CASSPEGDYGYTF. The CDR3 DNA reads as TGCGCCAGCAGCCCGGAGGGGGACTATGGCTACACCTTC. The chain is built from TRBV5-1 and TRBJ1-2; weak D call: TRBD1 (6 bases). The V end lost 4 bases, the J end lost 3 bases, and 10 bases lay between the germline ends. This CDR3 has 13 amino acids. Germline values: CDR1 SGHRS, CDR2 YFSETQ.

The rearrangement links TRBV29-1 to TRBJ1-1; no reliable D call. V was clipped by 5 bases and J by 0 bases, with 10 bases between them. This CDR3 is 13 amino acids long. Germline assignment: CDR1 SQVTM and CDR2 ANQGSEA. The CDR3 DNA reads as TGCAGCGTTTCTCCGCTCGTGAACACTGAAGCTTTCTTT. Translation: CSVSPLVNTEAFF.

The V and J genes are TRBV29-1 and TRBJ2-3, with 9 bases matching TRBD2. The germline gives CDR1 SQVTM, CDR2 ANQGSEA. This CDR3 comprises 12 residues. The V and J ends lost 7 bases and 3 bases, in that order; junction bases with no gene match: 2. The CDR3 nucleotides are TGCAGCGCGGGACTAGCAACAGATACGCAGTATTTT. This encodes CSAGLATDTQYF.

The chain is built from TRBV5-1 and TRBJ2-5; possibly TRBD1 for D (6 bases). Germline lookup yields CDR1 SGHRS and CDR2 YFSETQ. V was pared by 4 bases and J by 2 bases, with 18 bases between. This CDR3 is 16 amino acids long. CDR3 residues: CASSGRTDPGQETQYF. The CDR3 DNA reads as TGCGCCAGCAGCGGCCGGACAGACCCAGGACAAGAGACCCAGTACTTC.

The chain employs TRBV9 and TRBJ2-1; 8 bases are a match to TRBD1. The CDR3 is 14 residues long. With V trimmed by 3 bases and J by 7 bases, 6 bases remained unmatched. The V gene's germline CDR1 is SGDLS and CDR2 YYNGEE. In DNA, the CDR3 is TGTGCCAGCAGCGGAGGACAGGGTTGGAATGAGCAGTTCTTC. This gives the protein CASSGGQGWNEQFF.

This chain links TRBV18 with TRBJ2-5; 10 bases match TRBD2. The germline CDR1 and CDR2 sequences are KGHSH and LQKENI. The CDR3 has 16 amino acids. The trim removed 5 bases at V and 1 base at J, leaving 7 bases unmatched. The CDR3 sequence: CASSSPAGGPQETQYF. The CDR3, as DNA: TGTGCCAGCTCATCTCCAGCGGGGGGGCCCCAAGAGACCCAGTACTTC.

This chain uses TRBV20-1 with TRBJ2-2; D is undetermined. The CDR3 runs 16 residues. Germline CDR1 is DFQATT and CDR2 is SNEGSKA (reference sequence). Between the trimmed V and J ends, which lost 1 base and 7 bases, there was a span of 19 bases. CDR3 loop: CSARGPSGPKGGELFF. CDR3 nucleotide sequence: TGCAGTGCTAGAGGCCCGTCCGGGCCAAAGGGCGGGGAGCTGTTTTTT.

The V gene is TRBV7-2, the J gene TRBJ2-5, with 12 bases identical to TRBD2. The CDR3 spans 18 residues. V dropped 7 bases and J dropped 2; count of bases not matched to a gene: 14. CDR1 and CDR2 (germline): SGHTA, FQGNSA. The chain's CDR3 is CASTPRGGLAGFQETQYF. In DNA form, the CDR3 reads TGTGCCAGCACTCCACGGGGCGGACTAGCGGGGTTTCAAGAGACCCAGTACTTC.

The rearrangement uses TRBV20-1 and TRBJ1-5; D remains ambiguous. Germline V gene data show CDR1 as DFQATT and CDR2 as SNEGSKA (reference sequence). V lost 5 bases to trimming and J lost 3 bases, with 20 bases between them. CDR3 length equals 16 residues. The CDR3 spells CSACSTDTEFNQPQHF. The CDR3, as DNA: TGCAGTGCTTGTTCCACAGACACCGAATTCAATCAGCCCCAGCATTTT.

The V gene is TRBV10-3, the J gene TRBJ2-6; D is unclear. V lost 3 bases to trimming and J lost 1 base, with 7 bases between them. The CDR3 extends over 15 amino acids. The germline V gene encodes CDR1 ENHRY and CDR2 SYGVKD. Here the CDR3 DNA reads TGTGCCATCAGTGACTCCCGGTCTGGGGCCAACGTCCTGACTTTC. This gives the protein CAISDSRSGANVLTF.

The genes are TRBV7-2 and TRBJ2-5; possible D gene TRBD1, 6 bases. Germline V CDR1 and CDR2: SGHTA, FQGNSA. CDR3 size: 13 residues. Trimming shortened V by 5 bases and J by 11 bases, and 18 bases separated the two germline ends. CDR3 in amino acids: CASSTVAPGEQYF. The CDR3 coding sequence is TGTGCCAGCAGCACCGTAGCCCCAGGGGAGCAGTACTTC.

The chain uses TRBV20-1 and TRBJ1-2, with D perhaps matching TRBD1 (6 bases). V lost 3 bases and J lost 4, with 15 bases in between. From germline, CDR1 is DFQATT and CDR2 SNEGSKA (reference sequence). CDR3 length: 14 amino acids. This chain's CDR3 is CSASGGGRVYGYTF. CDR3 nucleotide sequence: TGCAGTGCTAGTGGCGGGGGGCGGGTCTATGGCTACACCTTC.

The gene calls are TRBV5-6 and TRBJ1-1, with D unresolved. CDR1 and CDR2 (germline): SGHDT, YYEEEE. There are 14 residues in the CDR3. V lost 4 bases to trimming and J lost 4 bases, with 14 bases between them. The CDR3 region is CASSLGGLATEAFF. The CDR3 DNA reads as TGTGCCAGCAGCCTGGGAGGTCTTGCCACTGAAGCTTTCTTT.

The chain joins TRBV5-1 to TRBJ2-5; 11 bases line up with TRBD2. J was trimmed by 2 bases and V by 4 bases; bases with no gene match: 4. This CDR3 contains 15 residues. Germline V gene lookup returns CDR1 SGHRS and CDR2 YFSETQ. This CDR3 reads CASSTGTSGQETQYF. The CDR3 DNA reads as TGCGCCAGCAGCACCGGGACTAGCGGACAAGAGACCCAGTACTTC.

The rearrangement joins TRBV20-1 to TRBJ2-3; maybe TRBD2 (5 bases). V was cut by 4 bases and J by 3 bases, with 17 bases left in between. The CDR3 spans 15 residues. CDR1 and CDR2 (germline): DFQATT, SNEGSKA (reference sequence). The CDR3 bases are TGCAGTGCTACCCTAGCCTCCCTGGGGACAGATACGCAGTATTTT. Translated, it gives CSATLASLGTDTQYF.

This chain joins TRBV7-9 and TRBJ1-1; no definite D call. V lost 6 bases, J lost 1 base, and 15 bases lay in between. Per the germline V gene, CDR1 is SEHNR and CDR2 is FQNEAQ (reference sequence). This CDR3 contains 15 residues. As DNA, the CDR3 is TGTGCCAGCAGGGTCCAAGGTCGGGGGAACACTGAAGCTTTCTTT. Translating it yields CASRVQGRGNTEAFF.

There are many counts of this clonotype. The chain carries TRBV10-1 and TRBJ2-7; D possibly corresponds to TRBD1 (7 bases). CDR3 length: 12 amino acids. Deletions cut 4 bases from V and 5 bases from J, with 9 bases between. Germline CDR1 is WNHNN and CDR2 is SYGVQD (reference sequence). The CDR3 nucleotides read TGCGCCAGCAGTGCCAGGGGGGACGAGCAGTACTTC. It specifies CASSARGDEQYF.

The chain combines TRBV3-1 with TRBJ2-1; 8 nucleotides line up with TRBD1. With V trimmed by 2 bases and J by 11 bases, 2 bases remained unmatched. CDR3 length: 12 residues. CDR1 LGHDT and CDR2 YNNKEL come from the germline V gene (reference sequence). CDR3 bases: TGTGCCAGCAGCCAAACAGGGGGTAAGCAGTTCTTC. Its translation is CASSQTGGKQFF.

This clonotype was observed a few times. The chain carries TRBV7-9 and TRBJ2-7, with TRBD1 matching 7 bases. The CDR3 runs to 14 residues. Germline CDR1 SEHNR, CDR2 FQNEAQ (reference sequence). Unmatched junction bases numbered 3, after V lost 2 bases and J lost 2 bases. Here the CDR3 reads CASSLSTGAYEQYF. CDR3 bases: TGTGCCAGCAGCTTAAGTACAGGGGCCTACGAGCAGTACTTC.

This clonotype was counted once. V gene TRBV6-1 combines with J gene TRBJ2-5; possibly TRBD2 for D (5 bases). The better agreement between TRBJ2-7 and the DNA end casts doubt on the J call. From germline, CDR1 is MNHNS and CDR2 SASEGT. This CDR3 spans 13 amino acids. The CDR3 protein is CASSEGPGSEQYF. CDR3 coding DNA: TGTGCCAGCAGTGAAGGTCCGGGATCCGAGCAGTACTTC.

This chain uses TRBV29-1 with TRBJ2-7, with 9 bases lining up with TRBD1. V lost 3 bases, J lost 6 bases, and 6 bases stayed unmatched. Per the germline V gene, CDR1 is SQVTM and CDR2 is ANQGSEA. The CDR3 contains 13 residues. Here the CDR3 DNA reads TGCAGCGTTGACCGTACAGGGGGCGGCGAGCAGTACTTC. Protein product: CSVDRTGGGEQYF.

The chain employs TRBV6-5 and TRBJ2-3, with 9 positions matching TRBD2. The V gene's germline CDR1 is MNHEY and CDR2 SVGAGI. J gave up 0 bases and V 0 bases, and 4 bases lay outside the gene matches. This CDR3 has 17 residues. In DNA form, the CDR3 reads TGTGCCAGCAGTTACTCGGCTAGCGGGACCAGCACAGATACGCAGTATTTT. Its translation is CASSYSASGTSTDTQYF.

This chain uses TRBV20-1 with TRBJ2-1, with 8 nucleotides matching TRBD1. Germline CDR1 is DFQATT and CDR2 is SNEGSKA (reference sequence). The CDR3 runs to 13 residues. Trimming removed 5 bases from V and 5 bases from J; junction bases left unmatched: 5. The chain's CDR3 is CSAYRGDHNEQFF. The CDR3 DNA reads TGCAGTGCTTACAGGGGGGACCACAATGAGCAGTTCTTC.

In DNA form, the CDR3 reads TGTGCCAGCGACCCACAGGGTCCCGGGGAGCTGTTTTTT. Translating gives CASDPQGPGELFF. The V and J genes are TRBV2 and TRBJ2-2; D is possibly TRBD1 (6 bases). The germline gives CDR1 SNHLY, CDR2 FYNNEI. The CDR3 has 13 residues. Trimming cost V 8 bases and J 6 bases, with 13 bases left between them.

The CDR3 spells CASSLARGASYNEQFF. The CDR3 DNA reads as TGTGCCAGCAGCTTAGCCCGGGGGGCCTCCTACAATGAGCAGTTCTTC. The genes are TRBV7-2 and TRBJ2-1; a weak D match, TRBD2 (7 bases). The CDR3 has 16 amino acids. Per germline, CDR1 SGHTA and CDR2 FQGNSA. The ends were cut back, 0 bases at V and 0 bases at J, with 9 bases in the middle.

As DNA, the CDR3 is TGTGCCAGCAGTGCCCTAATAGTGTCAGGGGAAGACGGCTACACCTTC. It specifies CASSALIVSGEDGYTF. The chain combines TRBV25-1 with TRBJ1-2; D might be TRBD1 (6 bases). The V end lost 4 bases, the J end lost 8 bases, and 23 bases lay between the germline ends. This CDR3 comprises 16 residues. From germline, CDR1 is MGHDK and CDR2 SYGVNS.

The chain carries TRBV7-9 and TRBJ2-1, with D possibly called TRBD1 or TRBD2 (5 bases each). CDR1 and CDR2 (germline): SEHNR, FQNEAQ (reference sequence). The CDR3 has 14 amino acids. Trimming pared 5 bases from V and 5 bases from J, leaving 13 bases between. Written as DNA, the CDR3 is TGTGCCAGCAGCCCCCCGGGACCCCACAATGAGCAGTTCTTC. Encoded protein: CASSPPGPHNEQFF.